Shown below are 7 T cell receptor beta chains from a single sample sequenced in a study of blood T cell repertoires in COVID-19. Clones were sequenced by immunoSEQ multiplex PCR, and TCRdb holds only the in-frame ones, with some missing. The table includes 120,000 or so clones, roughly 83% detected once. The sequenced sample consisted of peripheral blood. The receptors shown here come from a woman in her twenties or thirties who had recovered from COVID-19.

The V call is TRBV10-2, the J call TRBJ1-1, with no clear D. Trimming took 6 bases from V and 0 from J, leaving 20 bases between them. Germline-derived CDR1 and CDR2 are WSHSY and SAAADI. This CDR3 comprises 17 residues. The chain's CDR3 is CASRPKTPRDLNTEAFF. CDR3 sequence (DNA): TGCGCCAGCAGACCGAAAACCCCCCGAGATTTGAACACTGAAGCTTTCTTT.

This clone occurred once. The chain employs TRBV19 and TRBJ2-1, with 10 nucleotides matching TRBD2. Losses at the gene ends were 7 bases for V and 7 bases for J; bases not matched to a gene: 10. CDR3 size: 15 residues. The germline gives CDR1 LNHDA, CDR2 SQIVND (reference sequence). The DNA for the CDR3 is TGTGCCAGTAACCCACTAGCGGGAATAGGTAATGAGCAGTTCTTC. Amino acid sequence: CASNPLAGIGNEQFF. The full variable domain, with the rest looked up from reference TRBV19 and TRBJ2-1, is DGGITQSPKYLFRKEGQNVTLSCEQNLNHDAMYWYRQDPGQGLRLIYYSQIVNDFQKGDIAEGYSVSREKKESFPLTVTSAQKNPTAFYLCASNPLAGIGNEQFFGPGTRLTVL.

The rearrangement joins TRBV10-1 to TRBJ2-1, with D perhaps matching TRBD1 (5 bases). Looked up from germline, CDR1 is WNHNN and CDR2 is SYGVQD (reference sequence). The CDR3 spans 17 residues. The V gene lost 0 bases and the J gene lost 0 bases, with 12 bases spanning the gap. The CDR3 region is CASSESAGRGSYNEQFF. Here the CDR3 DNA reads TGCGCCAGCAGTGAGTCTGCAGGAAGGGGCTCCTACAATGAGCAGTTCTTC.

The chain joins TRBV6-4 to TRBJ2-1; a possible D gene is TRBD1 (7 bases). CDR1 is MRHNA, CDR2 SNTAGT, per germline. Trimming stripped 4 bases from V and 9 bases from J, with 13 bases between. The CDR3 spans 13 residues. The CDR3 loop is CASSGQGGGEQFF. CDR3 coding DNA: TGTGCCAGCAGTGGACAGGGAGGCGGTGAGCAGTTCTTC.

The rearrangement joins TRBV19 to TRBJ1-6; 8 bases line up with TRBD1. The CDR3 is 16 residues long. Looked up from germline, CDR1 is LNHDA and CDR2 is SQIVND (reference sequence). V lost 3 bases to trimming and J lost 9 bases; unmatched junction nucleotides: 10. CDR3 sequence (DNA): TGTGCCAGTAGTATTCTGACGACAGGGGCAGTTTCACCCCTCCACTTT. Translated, it gives CASSILTTGAVSPLHF.

The chain recombines TRBV18 with TRBJ2-3, with 13 positions matching TRBD2. CDR3 size: 20 residues. Germline assignment: CDR1 KGHSH and CDR2 LQKENI. J gave up 2 bases and V 2 bases, and 13 bases lay outside the gene matches. CDR3 nucleotides: TGTGCCAGCTCACCAACGACTGGACTAGCGGGAGTTCCTAACACAGATACGCAGTATTTT. Its protein is CASSPTTGLAGVPNTDTQYF.

A few counts support this clone. This rearrangement joins TRBV25-1 to TRBJ2-7; weak D call: TRBD2 (7 bases). The CDR3 consists of 15 residues. V was clipped by 6 bases and J by 5 bases, with 20 bases between them. Germline V gene lookup returns CDR1 MGHDK and CDR2 SYGVNS. Written as DNA, the CDR3 is TGTGCCAGCAGCCGCGCGGGGGCGCAGGGGAACGAGCAGTACTTC. Protein product: CASSRAGAQGNEQYF.